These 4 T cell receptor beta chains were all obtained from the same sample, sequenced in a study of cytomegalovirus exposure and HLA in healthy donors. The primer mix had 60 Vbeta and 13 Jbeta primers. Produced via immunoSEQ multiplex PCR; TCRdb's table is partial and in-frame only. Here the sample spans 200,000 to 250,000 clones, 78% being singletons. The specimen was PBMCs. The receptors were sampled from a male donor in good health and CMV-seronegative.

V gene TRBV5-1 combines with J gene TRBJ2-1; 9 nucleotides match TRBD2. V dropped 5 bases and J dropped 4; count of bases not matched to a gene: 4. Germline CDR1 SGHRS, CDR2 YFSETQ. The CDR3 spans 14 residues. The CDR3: CASRTSGKYNEQFF. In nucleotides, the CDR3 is TGCGCCAGCAGGACTAGCGGAAAGTACAATGAGCAGTTCTTC.

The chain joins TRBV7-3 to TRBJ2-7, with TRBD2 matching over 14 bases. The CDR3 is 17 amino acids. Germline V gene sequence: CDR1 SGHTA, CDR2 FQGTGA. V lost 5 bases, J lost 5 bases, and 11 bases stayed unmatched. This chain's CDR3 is CASSAQPGTSGSHEQYF. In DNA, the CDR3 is TGTGCCAGCAGCGCTCAACCTGGGACTAGCGGGAGCCACGAGCAGTACTTC. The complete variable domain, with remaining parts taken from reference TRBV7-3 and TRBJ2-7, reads GAGVSQTPSNKVTEKGKYVELRCDPISGHTALYWYRQSLGQGPEFLIYFQGTGAADDSGLPNDRFFAVRPEGSVSTLKIQRTERGDSAVYLCASSAQPGTSGSHEQYFGPGTRLTVT.

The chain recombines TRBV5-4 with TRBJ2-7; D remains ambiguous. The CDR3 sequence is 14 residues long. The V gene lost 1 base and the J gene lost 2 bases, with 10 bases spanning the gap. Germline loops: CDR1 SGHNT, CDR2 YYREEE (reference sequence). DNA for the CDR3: TGTGCCAGCAGCTTGCAAGCGTACGCCTACGAGCAGTACTTC. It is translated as CASSLQAYAYEQYF.

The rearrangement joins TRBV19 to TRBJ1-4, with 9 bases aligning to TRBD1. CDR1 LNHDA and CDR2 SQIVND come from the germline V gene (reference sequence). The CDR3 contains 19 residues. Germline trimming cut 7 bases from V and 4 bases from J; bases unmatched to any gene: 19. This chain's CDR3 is CASTFLNPRTGANNEKLFF. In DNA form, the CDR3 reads TGTGCCAGTACCTTCCTGAATCCCCGGACAGGGGCGAATAATGAAAAACTGTTTTTT.